These 19 T cell receptor beta chains were sequenced from one sample in a study of shared clonotypes between healthy human individuals. Measured with immunoSEQ multiplex PCR; TCRdb has only the in-frame clones, and not every one. Of some 580,000 clones in the sample, around 97% were seen once. The material sequenced was naive CD4+ T cells sorted from blood. Subset defined: CD45RA+ positively selected. The receptors originated from a woman in her 30s in good health.

The chain couples TRBV27 to TRBJ2-5, with unresolved D. Germline-derived CDR1 and CDR2 are MNHEY and SMNVEV (reference sequence). The CDR3 contains 13 residues. Trimming removed 4 bases at V and 9 bases at J, with 15 bases between. The CDR3 DNA reads as TGTGCCAGCAGTTCCGGTTCCCGGGTTGCCCAGTACTTC. It translates to CASSSGSRVAQYF.

About this clone itself: A read error may produce the germline difference seen at one junction end. This chain uses TRBV5-3 with TRBJ2-7; D is uncertain. TRBV5-3 is marked as an open reading frame, function uncertain. The CDR3 has 13 residues. The CDR3 sequence is CASSLASGYEQYF. CDR3 nucleotides: TGTGCCAGCAGCTTAGCATCAGGCTACGAGCAGTACTTC.

CDR3 nucleotide sequence: TGTGCCAGCAGCTCCATAGCGGGAGGGCCCCACGAGCAGTACTTC. Translating gives CASSSIAGGPHEQYF. The J gene is TRBJ2-7, the V gene TRBV11-2, with 11 bases fitting TRBD2. Germline V gene lookup returns CDR1 SGHAT and CDR2 FQNNGV. The CDR3 is made up of 15 amino acids. Trimming took 4 bases from V and 5 from J; bases not matched to a gene: 7.

The chain is built from TRBV6-5 and TRBJ2-3, with 8 positions matching TRBD1. The CDR3 loop spans 11 amino acids. Germline assignment: CDR1 MNHEY and CDR2 SVGAGI. Trimming removed 3 bases from V and 13 bases from J; junction bases left unmatched: 3. The CDR3: CASSYAGQEYF. In nucleotides, the CDR3 is TGTGCCAGCAGTTATGCGGGACAGGAGTATTTT.

The chain links TRBV27 to TRBJ2-1, with 10 bases fitting TRBD1. The junction had 10 bases not matched to a gene; V was cut back by 3 bases and J by 8 bases. CDR1 is MNHEY and CDR2 is SMNVEV in the germline V gene (reference sequence). The CDR3 length is 16 residues. CDR3 loop: CASSLFGTGALDEQFF. The DNA for the CDR3 is TGTGCCAGCAGTTTGTTCGGGACAGGGGCTCTGGATGAGCAGTTCTTC.

This chain uses TRBV10-1 with TRBJ2-3; D unresolved. The CDR3 loop spans 12 amino acids. V lost 10 bases and J lost 0, with 8 bases in between. The germline V gene has CDR1 WNHNN and CDR2 SYGVQD (reference sequence). For the CDR3, the DNA is TGCGCCACTGGACCCAGCACAGATACGCAGTATTTT. This encodes CATGPSTDTQYF.

The chain employs TRBV28 and TRBJ2-7, with a tentative D call TRBD1 (6 bases). The CDR3 runs to 14 residues. Per germline, CDR1 MDHEN and CDR2 SYDVKM. The V end lost 4 bases, the J end lost 6 bases, and 16 bases lay between the germline ends. The CDR3 here is CASSSLDLGGEQYF. Written as DNA, the CDR3 is TGTGCCAGCAGTTCCCTGGACTTAGGGGGCGAGCAGTACTTC.

This clone was detected only once. The chain joins TRBV19 to TRBJ2-1; D uncertain. The V and J ends lost 1 base and 3 bases respectively, with 7 bases between them. The germline V gene encodes CDR1 LNHDA and CDR2 SQIVND (reference sequence). The CDR3 spans 14 residues. CDR3 in amino acids: CASSIGVLYNEQFF. For the CDR3, the DNA is TGTGCCAGTAGTATAGGGGTCCTCTACAATGAGCAGTTCTTC.

For this clone: This same CDR3 is encoded by further DNA sequences in the sample. V is TRBV28 and J is TRBJ1-5; D remains ambiguous. The length of the CDR3 is 13 residues. The germline V and J ends were trimmed by 2 bases and 1 base, with 3 bases remaining between them. CDR1 is MDHEN, CDR2 SYDVKM, per germline. The CDR3 protein is CASSLRSNQPQHF. CDR3 nucleotide sequence: TGTGCCAGCAGTTTAAGAAGCAATCAGCCCCAGCATTTT.

The rearrangement links TRBV6-5 to TRBJ2-2; D is ambiguous. Germline CDR1 MNHEY, CDR2 SVGAGI. This CDR3 has 13 amino acids. V was cut by 4 bases and J by 1 base, with 4 bases left in between. CDR3 in DNA: TGTGCCAGCAGTTCAGAGAACACCGGGGAGCTGTTTTTT. This gives the protein CASSSENTGELFF.

The chain carries TRBV6-5 and TRBJ2-7; 10 bases line up with TRBD1. Germline assignment: CDR1 MNHEY and CDR2 SVGAGI. Losses at the gene ends were 4 bases for V and 6 bases for J; bases not matched to a gene: 3. The CDR3 has 13 residues. Here the CDR3 DNA reads TGTGCCAGCAGTTCGGACAGGGGGACCGAGCAGTACTTC. This sequence encodes CASSSDRGTEQYF.

With respect to this clone: Additional DNA sequences in this sample encode the identical CDR3. The chain links TRBV7-9 to TRBJ1-5, with D unclear. The CDR3 is 13 amino acids. Trimming took off 3 bases at V and 1 base at J, with 4 bases between the two ends. Germline V CDR1 and CDR2: SEHNR, FQNEAQ (reference sequence). CDR3: CASSFDSNQPQHF. The CDR3 DNA sequence: TGTGCCAGCAGCTTTGACAGCAATCAGCCCCAGCATTTT.

This sequence joins TRBV19 and TRBJ1-2; the D is unclear. V was pared by 7 bases and J by 3 bases, with 6 bases between. This CDR3 is 11 amino acids long. Germline CDR1 and CDR2: LNHDA and SQIVND (reference sequence). The CDR3 sequence is CASTFHYGYTF. The CDR3 DNA reads TGTGCCAGTACGTTCCACTATGGCTACACCTTC.

The chain uses TRBV19 and TRBJ2-3, with 9 nucleotides matching TRBD2. The CDR3 has 16 residues. Germline V gene data show CDR1 as LNHDA and CDR2 as SQIVND (reference sequence). V lost 7 bases to trimming and J lost 1 base; unmatched junction nucleotides: 9. The CDR3 DNA is TGTGCCAGTAATATGGGACTAGCCATCCGCACAGATACGCAGTATTTT. This sequence encodes CASNMGLAIRTDTQYF.

The chain combines TRBV19 with TRBJ1-5, with a tentative D call TRBD1 (5 bases). V lost 5 bases, J lost 4 bases, and 12 bases lay in between. From germline, CDR1 is LNHDA and CDR2 SQIVND (reference sequence). The CDR3 loop spans 14 amino acids. CDR3 coding DNA: TGTGCCAGTAGTGGCTCGACAGCTAATCAGCCCCAGCATTTT. It yields the protein CASSGSTANQPQHF.

The J gene is TRBJ1-3, the V gene TRBV28, with TRBD1 matching 7 bases. The CDR3 runs 16 residues. CDR1 is MDHEN and CDR2 is SYDVKM in the germline V gene. V trimming: 6 bases; J trimming: 3 bases; junction bases outside the gene matches: 11. The CDR3 DNA reads TGTGCCAGCAGCAGTCCACAGGGGTCTGGTGGAAACACCATATATTTT. The encoded protein is CASSSPQGSGGNTIYF. Combining the CDR3 with reference TRBV28 and TRBJ1-3 gives the whole variable domain DVKVTQSSRYLVKRTGEKVFLECVQDMDHENMFWYRQDPGLGLRLIYFSYDVKMKEKGDIPEGYSVSREKKERFSLILESASTNQTSMYLCASSSPQGSGGNTIYFGEGSWLTVV.

This chain links TRBV28 with TRBJ2-1; a weak D match, TRBD1 (5 bases). This CDR3 is built from 15 residues. V lost 7 bases and J 3 bases, leaving 16 bases between the germline ends. Germline CDR1 and CDR2: MDHEN and SYDVKM. CDR3 residues: CASTHGRDSYNEQFF. The CDR3 DNA reads as TGTGCCAGCACTCATGGCCGCGACAGCTACAATGAGCAGTTCTTC.

CDR3 nucleotide sequence: TGTGCCAGCAGAGAGTACCAAGAGACCCAGTACTTC. It specifies CASREYQETQYF. The chain recombines TRBV6-1 with TRBJ2-5, with D unclear. CDR3 length equals 12 residues. Trimming pared 6 bases from V and 0 bases from J, leaving 5 bases between. Germline CDR1 MNHNS, CDR2 SASEGT.

The chain joins TRBV29-1 to TRBJ1-5; D is unclear. Per the germline V gene, CDR1 is SQVTM and CDR2 is ANQGSEA. This CDR3 region has 12 residues. The V end lost 4 bases, the J end lost 3 bases, and 7 bases lay between the germline ends. CDR3 region: CSVVRVNQPQHF. The DNA for the CDR3 is TGCAGCGTTGTGAGGGTCAATCAGCCCCAGCATTTT.